The 10 T cell receptor beta chains listed next were all sequenced from one sample in a study of T-cell memory formation after mild COVID-19. MiXCR, applied by TCRdb to the 5' RACE reads, yields one record per CDR3 protein. The sample has more than 300,000 distinct CDR3 sequences, roughly 13% seen once; the top ten hold 20% to 25%. The specimen sequenced was PBMCs or a T cell subset sorted from them (not recorded which). The receptors shown here come from a young man who had mild COVID-19 (a few samples of this study predate the infection). Cell type and time point are not known.

This clonotype was observed a few times. CDR3 nucleotide sequence: TGTGCCACCAGTGATCCCCGGGACAGGGGACTTTGGAGCCCTTCGAACACCATATATTTT. As protein: CATSDPRDRGLWSPSNTIYF. The chain employs TRBV24-1 and TRBJ1-3, with 10 bases identical to TRBD1. This CDR3 spans 20 amino acids. Germline assignment: CDR1 KGHDR and CDR2 SFDVKD. V was pared by 3 bases and J by 7 bases, with 20 bases of the junction left unmatched.

V is TRBV5-1 and J is TRBJ2-5; D gene ambiguous. The V end lost 4 bases, the J end lost 5 bases, and 15 bases lay between the germline ends. The CDR3 loop spans 14 amino acids. Germline V gives CDR1 SGHRS, CDR2 YFSETQ. CDR3 residues: CASSADAAEETQYF. For the CDR3, the DNA is TGCGCCAGCAGCGCGGACGCGGCGGAGGAGACCCAGTACTTC.

This clonotype was observed a few times. The genes are TRBV20-1 and TRBJ2-5; TRBD1 agrees at 10 bases. CDR3 length: 15 residues. The germline V gene encodes CDR1 DFQATT and CDR2 SNEGSKA (reference sequence). The J segment lost 5 bases and the V segment lost 4 bases, leaving 10 bases of the junction unmatched. The CDR3 is CSAKPRDRGRETQYF. The CDR3, as DNA: TGCAGTGCTAAACCCCGGGACAGGGGACGTGAGACCCAGTACTTC.

This clonotype was detected only a few times. V and J are TRBV7-6 and TRBJ1-2; TRBD1 aligns across 8 bases. The CDR3 contains 15 residues. J gave up 1 base and V 0 bases, and 1 base lay outside the gene matches. Germline CDR1 and CDR2: SGHVS and FNYEAQ. CDR3 in amino acids: CASSLATGGNYGYTF. The CDR3 DNA follows: TGTGCCAGCAGCTTAGCCACAGGGGGTAACTATGGCTACACCTTC.

The chain combines TRBV7-9 with TRBJ1-2; D unclear. The CDR3 totals 13 residues. V dropped 5 bases and J dropped 6 bases, with 13 bases sitting between them. Germline loops: CDR1 SEHNR, CDR2 FQNEAQ (reference sequence). The CDR3 sequence is CASSQVQSNGYTF. CDR3 DNA sequence: TGTGCCAGCAGCCAAGTACAGTCGAATGGCTACACCTTC.

V and J are TRBV9 and TRBJ1-3; D is possibly TRBD1 (5 bases). V was trimmed by 3 bases and J by 2 bases, leaving 12 bases between them. CDR1 is SGDLS, CDR2 YYNGEE, per germline. This CDR3 spans 15 amino acids. The CDR3 DNA sequence: TGTGCCAGCAGCGGGACACCGAATCCTGGAAACACCATATATTTT. Protein product: CASSGTPNPGNTIYF.

This clonotype was seen only a few times. The chain recombines TRBV18 with TRBJ1-1; 7 bases are a match to TRBD1. The CDR3 has 13 residues. The V gene's germline CDR1 is KGHSH and CDR2 LQKENI. The ends lost 2 bases at V and 8 bases at J; junction bases unmatched: 5. DNA of the CDR3: TGTGCCAGCTCACCATTCCGGGACAGAGAAGCTTTCTTT. This translates into CASSPFRDREAFF.

This clonotype turned up a few times. The DNA of the CDR3 is TGTGCCAGCAGCCAAGTCAGGGGAGAGACCCAGTACTTC. Amino acids: CASSQVRGETQYF. This sequence joins TRBV3-1 and TRBJ2-5; D possibly corresponds to TRBD1 (6 bases). Per the germline V gene, CDR1 is LGHDT and CDR2 is YNNKEL (reference sequence). Trimming stripped 1 base from V and 4 bases from J, with 7 bases between. The CDR3 loop spans 13 amino acids.

This clonotype was counted a few times. This chain links TRBV19 with TRBJ2-5, with D perhaps TRBD1 (5 bases). Germline V gene data show CDR1 as LNHDA and CDR2 as SQIVND (reference sequence). V was clipped by 3 bases and J by 2 bases, with 13 bases between them. There are 15 residues in the CDR3. The CDR3 reads CASSIGPGIQETQYF. The CDR3 DNA follows: TGTGCCAGTAGTATTGGGCCAGGGATTCAAGAGACCCAGTACTTC.

The chain joins TRBV7-8 to TRBJ2-1; 11 bases map to TRBD2. Germline V CDR1 and CDR2: SGHVS, FQNEAQ. This CDR3 has 16 amino acids. Trimming removed 1 base from V and 3 bases from J; junction bases left unmatched: 2. CDR3 loop: CASSLEGLAVYNEQFF. The CDR3 DNA is TGTGCCAGCAGCTTAGAGGGACTAGCGGTCTACAATGAGCAGTTCTTC.